These 2 T cell receptor beta chains originate from one sample sequenced in a study of technical replicates of blood from a few donors. This table comes from immunoSEQ multiplex PCR, and its TCRdb copy is limited to in-frame clones, with some not included. The profile shows 99,000 or so clones, about 95% of them singletons. The material sequenced was T cells isolated from PBMCs. The receptors shown here come from a human donor in good health.

The chain has TRBV11-2 and TRBJ2-7; no reliable D call. Germline values: CDR1 SGHAT, CDR2 FQNNGV. This CDR3 is 15 amino acids long. Trimming stripped 5 bases from V and 1 base from J, with 15 bases between. CDR3 nucleotides: TGTGCCAGCAGCCTCGTAGCTATGGCGTCCTACGAGCAGTACTTC. This translates into CASSLVAMASYEQYF.

This clone was seen a single time. The J gene is TRBJ2-1, the V gene TRBV7-6; no definite D call. The germline V gene encodes CDR1 SGHVS and CDR2 FNYEAQ. V was trimmed by 4 bases and J by 7 bases, leaving 11 bases between them. This CDR3 has 13 amino acids. This CDR3 is CASSSKAGNEQFF. CDR3 DNA: TGTGCCAGCAGCTCAAAAGCCGGGAATGAGCAGTTCTTC.